These 9 T cell receptor beta chains came from one sample sequenced in a study of cytomegalovirus exposure and HLA in healthy donors. PCR involved 60 Vbeta and 13 Jbeta primers. Profiling relied on immunoSEQ multiplex PCR, and the TCRdb table lists in-frame clones only, not all of them. The sample includes 150,000 to 200,000 clones, about 80% seen only once; the top ten take about 2.5%. Sequencing was done on a sample of PBMCs. The receptors shown here come from a woman aged 45-59 years in good health and CMV-seronegative.

Worth noting for this clone: The same CDR3 is also encoded by other DNA sequences in this sample. This chain links TRBV29-1 with TRBJ2-7; possibly TRBD1 for D (6 bases). Looked up from germline, CDR1 is SQVTM and CDR2 is ANQGSEA. The V end was cut by 2 bases, the J end by 2 bases, with 10 bases between. The CDR3 spans 13 residues. The CDR3 spells CSVELDRPYEQYF. The CDR3 coding sequence is TGCAGCGTTGAATTGGACAGACCCTACGAGCAGTACTTC.

The J gene is TRBJ2-3, the V gene TRBV9; TRBD1 matches 10 bases. V was pared by 4 bases and J by 4 bases, with 18 bases of the junction left unmatched. CDR1 and CDR2 (germline): SGDLS, YYNGEE. This CDR3 region has 19 residues. The CDR3 loop is CASSLSPRQGAWGADTQYF. For the CDR3, the DNA is TGTGCCAGCAGCCTTAGCCCCCGACAGGGGGCATGGGGTGCAGATACGCAGTATTTT.

Only a few counts were recorded for this clone. As DNA, the CDR3 is TGTGCCAGCAGCTTGCAACAGAGATTAATAATGAACACTGAAGCTTTCTTT. As protein: CASSLQQRLIMNTEAFF. This chain uses TRBV5-4 with TRBJ1-1; D ambiguous. Germline V gene lookup returns CDR1 SGHNT and CDR2 YYREEE (reference sequence). The CDR3 contains 17 residues. The germline V and J ends were trimmed by 1 base and 0 bases, with 16 bases remaining between them.

The chain employs TRBV28 and TRBJ1-2; D may be TRBD1 (5 bases). CDR1 is MDHEN, CDR2 SYDVKM, per germline. The CDR3 totals 14 residues. V shed 6 bases and J shed 8 bases, with 19 bases lying between them. CDR3 nucleotide sequence: TGTGCCAGCAGCCCCCCGGGGGGAACGGGCGGCTACACCTTC. This gives the protein CASSPPGGTGGYTF.

The chain carries TRBV29-1 and TRBJ2-5; no clear D gene. V was shortened by 1 base and J by 1 base, with 7 bases between the two germline ends. The length of the CDR3 is 13 residues. Germline V gene sequence: CDR1 SQVTM, CDR2 ANQGSEA. CDR3 in amino acids: CSVEGRFQETQYF. CDR3 DNA sequence: TGCAGCGTTGAAGGTCGGTTCCAAGAGACCCAGTACTTC.

The V call is TRBV10-2, the J call TRBJ1-2; D is uncertain. The germline V and J ends were trimmed by 4 bases and 2 bases, with 5 bases remaining between them. Germline V gives CDR1 WSHSY, CDR2 SAAADI. CDR3 length: 12 residues. DNA for the CDR3: TGCGCCAGCAGTGCGGAGAACTATGGCTACACCTTC. It yields the protein CASSAENYGYTF.

The V gene is TRBV7-9, the J gene TRBJ2-7, with 7 bases lining up with TRBD1. Germline V lookup: CDR1 SEHNR, CDR2 FQNEAQ (reference sequence). J gave up 5 bases and V 5 bases, and 12 bases lay outside the gene matches. The CDR3 covers 15 residues. The CDR3 loop reads CASSPTTGINNEQYF. The CDR3 bases are TGTGCCAGCAGCCCGACGACAGGGATTAACAACGAGCAGTACTTC.

This clone was seen a handful of times. The chain recombines TRBV11-3 with TRBJ2-2; 11 positions match TRBD1. V was pared by 4 bases and J by 7 bases, with 5 bases of the junction left unmatched. This CDR3 contains 15 residues. Germline V gene lookup returns CDR1 SGHNT and CDR2 YENEEA. The DNA of the CDR3 is TGTGCCAGCAGCTCCCGGGACAGGGGGATCGGGGAGCTGTTTTTT. This gives the protein CASSSRDRGIGELFF.

The genes are TRBV27 and TRBJ2-1; the D is unclear. Germline lookup yields CDR1 MNHEY and CDR2 SMNVEV (reference sequence). This CDR3 contains 17 residues. V gave up 5 bases and J gave up 0 bases, with 17 bases separating them. CDR3 in amino acids: CASSPPYSMSSYNEQFF. In DNA, the CDR3 is TGTGCCAGCAGTCCCCCCTACTCGATGAGCTCCTACAATGAGCAGTTCTTC.